The entry that follows covers one TCR beta chain sequence. Its antigen is currently unknown. This sample stems from a study of PD-1 blockade in classical Hodgkin lymphoma. Study-level findings and limits: Newly diagnosed patients reportedly trailed healthy donors in baseline TCR diversity. Patients newly diagnosed and complete responders had comparable baseline diversity. While CD8+ TCR diversity did not rise significantly by C4D1, CD4+ TCR diversity did.

The method was immunoSEQ multiplex PCR; TCRdb's version includes in-frame clones alone and lacks a portion of them. The top ten hold approximately 50% of the sample, which has several thousand clones, approximately 66% seen once. Indicated time point: cycle 4 day 1 (C4D1), after less than seven weeks of nivolumab. After autologous stem cell transplantation all patients relapsed, and prior brentuximab vedotin exposure differed between cohorts. CD8+ T cells were isolated from thawed PBMCs by magnetic negative selection. Germline CDR1 reads MNHNY; CDR2 reads SVGAGI (reference sequence). The CDR3 consists of 12 residues. The V and J ends lost 5 bases and 8 bases respectively, with 10 bases between them.

The receptor comes from a human donor with classical Hodgkin lymphoma. The chain links TRBV6-6 to TRBJ2-1, with D unresolved. Material: CD8+ T cells from blood, obtained before the fourth cycle of nivolumab. The CDR3 DNA reads TGTGCCAGCAGTCTCTCCGCGCATGAGCAGTTCTTC. Its protein is CASSLSAHEQFF.